One and the same sample provided the 2 T cell receptor beta chains below, sequenced in a study of T-cell memory formation after mild COVID-19. TCRdb used MiXCR to reprocess the 5' RACE reads, holding one entry per CDR3 protein. This sample has a few hundred thousand distinct CDR3 sequences, with about 20% found just once. The sample comprised PBMCs or a T cell subset sorted from them (not recorded which). These receptors all come from an adult woman who had mild COVID-19 (a few samples of this study predate the infection). Cell type and time point are not known.

The J gene is TRBJ2-2, the V gene TRBV4-3; TRBD1 might be the D (5 bases). The CDR3 spans 14 residues. V was trimmed by 2 bases and J by 6 bases, leaving 10 bases between them. From germline, CDR1 is LGHNA and CDR2 YSLEER. CDR3 sequence (DNA): TGCGCCAGCAGCCAACCCAGGGAATCCGGGGAGCTGTTTTTT. This codes for CASSQPRESGELFF.

The CDR3 DNA sequence: TGTGCCAGCAGCTTATTTACTAGCGGGAGGATGGGGTTCTTC. It yields the protein CASSLFTSGRMGFF. This chain links TRBV7-6 with TRBJ2-1; TRBD2 aligns across 12 bases. In germline, CDR1 is SGHVS, CDR2 FNYEAQ. This CDR3 has 14 amino acids. V was clipped by 2 bases and J by 15 bases; unmatched bases: 8.